The rows below give T cell receptor beta chains drawn from one sample of a study of glioma-infiltrating T cells after dendritic cell vaccination. TCRdb's copy holds only in-frame clones and misses some; the assay was immunoSEQ multiplex PCR. The data show nearly 85,000 clones, around 90% seen once. The source material was blood, sampled before dendritic cell vaccination. The receptor source for this set is a human donor with glioblastoma. Both conserved end residues are part of each CDR3. A D gene is named only where the DNA matches it firmly. Clone size is not always given. Where it is, it says once, few, many or a class for expanded clones.

V	J	size	D	CDR3	DNA
TRBV21-1	TRBJ1-3	.	.	CASSKGQGLSGNTIYF	TGTGCCAGCAGCAAAGGTCAGGGCCTCTCTGGAAACACCATATATTTT
TRBV11-3	TRBJ2-1	once	TRBD2	CASSLSGRMLDEQFF	TGTGCCAGCAGCCTTAGCGGGAGAATGTTAGATGAGCAGTTCTTC
TRBV10-3	TRBJ2-7	.	.	CAISESATVVSYEQYF	TGTGCCATCAGTGAGTCGGCGACAGTAGTATCTTACGAGCAGTACTTC
TRBV30	TRBJ1-1	.	.	CAWSVWEVPEAFF	TGTGCCTGGAGTGTCTGGGAGGTCCCTGAAGCTTTCTTT
TRBV4-2	TRBJ2-3	once	TRBD2	CASSPGTSTDTQYF	TGTGCCAGCAGCCCGGGGACTAGCACGGATACGCAGTATTTT
TRBV6-1	TRBJ1-1	few	TRBD1	CASSWGQGLTEAFF	TGTGCCAGCAGTTGGGGACAGGGATTGACTGAAGCTTTCTTT
TRBV4-1	TRBJ1-4	.	.	CASSQVGRQTATNEKLFF	TGCGCCAGCAGCCAAGTGGGCCGACAGACTGCAACTAATGAAAAACTGTTTTTT
TRBV11-3	TRBJ2-1	.	.	CASSYGPGTKNNEQFF	TGTGCCAGCAGCTACGGCCCCGGGACAAAAAACAATGAGCAGTTCTTC
TRBV6-4	TRBJ1-2	.	.	CASSDSLNDGVRGYTF	TGTGCCAGCAGTGACTCGCTAAACGATGGAGTCCGTGGCTACACCTTC
TRBV4-1	TRBJ2-3	few	TRBD1	CASSRSSGTGITDTQYF	TGCGCCAGCAGCCGCTCCTCCGGGACAGGGATTACAGATACGCAGTATTTT
TRBV5-1	TRBJ1-1	.	TRBD1	CASSVMTGALNTEAFF	TGCGCCAGCAGCGTAATGACAGGGGCCCTGAACACTGAAGCTTTCTTT
TRBV11-3	TRBJ2-1	.	TRBD2	CASSPTSGTYNEQFF	TGTGCCAGCAGCCCGACTAGCGGGACCTACAATGAGCAGTTCTTC
TRBV11-2	TRBJ2-2	.	TRBD2	CASSSVPGLANTGELFF	TGTGCCAGCAGCAGTGTTCCGGGACTAGCGAACACCGGGGAGCTGTTTTTT
TRBV15	TRBJ2-7	.	TRBD2	CATSRGLAEGANLHASEQYF	TGTGCCACCAGCAGGGGGCTAGCGGAGGGTGCTAACTTACATGCTTCCGAGCAGTACTTC
TRBV15	TRBJ2-2	once	.	CATSREVETGELFF	TGTGCCACCAGCAGAGAAGTAGAGACCGGGGAGCTGTTCTTT
TRBV7-3	TRBJ2-2	.	.	CASSYGRENTGELFF	TGTGCCAGCAGCTACGGACGGGAGAACACCGGGGAGCTGTTTTTT
TRBV5-8	TRBJ1-2	.	.	CASSQADYGYTF	TGTGCCAGCAGCCAAGCGGACTATGGCTACACCTTC
TRBV11-3	TRBJ1-2	.	.	CASSLSPTGGYTF	TGTGCCAGCAGCCTAAGCCCGACGGGTGGCTACACCTTC
TRBV18	TRBJ2-4	once	TRBD1	CASSPPGQGFGTKNIQYF	TGTGCCAGCTCACCACCGGGACAGGGCTTCGGGACCAAAAACATTCAGTACTTC
TRBV5-6	TRBJ2-3	few	TRBD1	CASTRDRGITDTQYF	TGTGCCAGCACCAGGGACAGGGGAATTACAGATACGCAGTATTTT
TRBV27	TRBJ2-7	.	.	CASSSQVGAVYEQYF	TGTGCCAGCAGTTCCCAGGTTGGGGCCGTTTACGAGCAGTACTTC
TRBV2	TRBJ1-6	few	.	CASRGGYNSPLHF	TGTGCCAGCAGGGGAGGATATAATTCGCCCCTCCACTTT
TRBV13	TRBJ2-5	.	TRBD2	CASSLIAGGGETQYF	TGTGCCAGCAGCTTAATCGCGGGAGGGGGAGAGACCCAGTACTTC
TRBV10-3	TRBJ2-7	few	TRBD1	CAISESTGAEQYF	TGTGCCATCAGTGAGTCTACAGGGGCCGAGCAGTACTTC
TRBV5-1	TRBJ2-5	.	TRBD2	CASSPGLAGPGMETQYF	TGCGCCAGCAGCCCAGGACTAGCGGGACCAGGGATGGAGACCCAGTACTTC
TRBV9	TRBJ1-4	.	.	CASSPGTENEKLFF	TGTGCCAGCAGTCCCGGGACTGAGAATGAAAAACTGTTTTTT
TRBV6-1	TRBJ2-1	.	.	CASSEARGFDEQFF	TGTGCCAGCAGTGAAGCGCGAGGGTTCGATGAGCAGTTCTTC
TRBV11-3	TRBJ2-1	.	TRBD2	CASSSSPWTSGRVNEQFF	TGTGCCAGCAGCTCGAGCCCGTGGACTAGCGGGAGAGTTAATGAGCAGTTCTTC
TRBV2	TRBJ2-1	.	.	CATSGQGYNEQFF	TGTGCCACCTCCGGGCAGGGCTACAATGAGCAGTTCTTC
TRBV2	TRBJ2-1	.	.	CASSDGDSYNEQFF	TGTGCCAGCAGTGACGGGGACTCCTACAATGAGCAGTTCTTC
TRBV9	TRBJ1-4	.	.	CASSVERTGEKLFF	TGTGCCAGCAGCGTAGAGCGGACGGGAGAAAAACTGTTTTTT
TRBV19	TRBJ2-2	.	TRBD2	CASMASGTPNTGELFF	TGTGCCAGTATGGCTAGCGGGACACCGAACACCGGGGAGCTGTTTTTT
TRBV10-3	TRBJ2-7	.	.	CAISESSVSSYEQYF	TGTGCCATCAGTGAATCTAGCGTTAGCTCCTACGAGCAGTACTTC
TRBV11-2	TRBJ2-7	.	.	CASSFPTGPHEQYF	TGTGCCAGCAGCTTTCCTACAGGTCCCCACGAGCAGTACTTC
TRBV4-1	TRBJ2-5	.	.	CASSQERAGQLKTQETQYF	TGCGCCAGCAGCCAAGAGAGGGCGGGACAGCTCAAGACCCAAGAGACCCAGTACTTC
TRBV7-3	TRBJ2-3	.	.	CASSLGGHGDTQYF	TGTGCCAGCAGCCTCGGAGGCCATGGAGATACGCAGTATTTT
TRBV6-6	TRBJ2-5	.	TRBD2	CASRRTSGAETQYF	TGTGCCAGCAGAAGGACTAGCGGGGCAGAGACCCAGTACTTC
TRBV5-5	TRBJ1-1	.	TRBD1	CASSLSPGQLTEAFF	TGTGCCAGCAGCCTTTCTCCGGGACAGCTCACTGAAGCTTTCTTT
TRBV11-2	TRBJ1-1	.	TRBD1	CASSSWDRAPNTEAFF	TGTGCCAGCAGCTCGTGGGACAGGGCCCCGAACACTGAAGCTTTCTTT
TRBV5-1	TRBJ2-2	.	.	CASSLLDRSSRSEKAGELFF	TGCGCCAGCAGCTTGCTAGACAGGTCTTCCAGGTCCGAAAAGGCCGGGGAGCTGTTTTTT
TRBV11-1	TRBJ2-7	.	TRBD1	CASSLAAGQGYEQYF	TGTGCCAGCAGCTTAGCGGCAGGACAGGGTTACGAGCAGTACTTC